Listed below are T cell receptor beta chains from one sample, sequenced in a study of OX40 agonist ivuxolimab in advanced cancers. Sequencing was performed with immunoSEQ multiplex PCR; in TCRdb, only in-frame clones are kept and a portion is missing. The sample lists 100,000 or so clones, roughly nine tenths occurring once. Sequences were derived from CD4+ or CD8+ T cells sorted from blood, sampled in a trial of the OX40 agonist ivuxolimab. These receptors were collected from an adult with an advanced solid tumor such as melanoma, head and neck, liver or kidney cancer. CDR3s include the opening cysteine and the closing phenylalanine or tryptophan. A D gene is named only where the DNA matches it firmly. For some rows the clone size is stated as once, few or many, or as a class when expanded; others skip it.

>.|TRBV6-4|TRBD2|TRBJ2-1
CASSPLAGGLNEQFF
TGTGCCAGCAGTCCACTAGCGGGAGGACTTAATGAGCAGTTCTTC
>.|TRBV7-8|.|TRBJ2-1
CASSRGTTEQFF
TGTGCCAGCAGCCGCGGGACCACTGAGCAGTTCTTC
>once|TRBV2|.|TRBJ2-3
CASSAIAPDTQYF
TGTGCCAGCAGTGCCATCGCTCCAGATACGCAGTATTTT
>.|TRBV11-2|.|TRBJ2-1
CASSLQGHEQFF
TGTGCCAGCAGCTTACAGGGGCATGAGCAGTTCTTC
>.|TRBV28|TRBD1|TRBJ2-7
CASSDWGQGSYEQYF
TGTGCCAGCAGTGACTGGGGACAGGGGTCCTACGAGCAGTACTTC
>.|TRBV28|.|TRBJ1-5
CASRMDSNQPQHF
TGTGCCAGCAGGATGGATAGCAATCAGCCCCAGCATTTT
>.|TRBV6-5|TRBD2|TRBJ2-7
CASSGGECYEQYF
TGTGCCAGCTCTGGGGGGGAGTGCTACGAGCAGTACTTC
>.|TRBV5-6|.|TRBJ2-3
CASSLDRVTDTQYF
TGTGCCAGCAGCTTGGACAGGGTTACAGATACGCAGTATTTT
>.|TRBV6-5|.|TRBJ1-1
CASRAGSLGVRAFF
TGTGCCAGCAGAGCCGGGTCCCTGGGAGTTCGGGCTTTCTTT
>.|TRBV15|TRBD1|TRBJ2-7
CATSKEQGGRVWQYF
TGTGCCACCAGCAAAGAACAGGGGGGAAGAGTGTGGCAGTACTTC
>.|TRBV18|TRBD2|TRBJ2-7
CASSIRLGREFEQYF
TGTGCCAGCTCAATCCGTCTGGGGCGGGAGTTCGAGCAGTACTTC
>.|TRBV19|.|TRBJ2-1
CASSIAGYYNEQFF
TGTGCCAGTAGTATAGCGGGATACTACAATGAGCAGTTCTTC
>.|TRBV19|.|TRBJ2-5
CASSRAQETQYF
TGTGCCAGTAGTCGGGCCCAAGAGACCCAGTACTTC
>.|TRBV28|.|TRBJ2-7
CASSETVYEQYF
TGTGCCAGCAGTGAGACGGTCTACGAGCAGTACTTC
>.|TRBV10-1|TRBD2|TRBJ2-1
CASSGGAGLDNEQFF
TGCGCCAGCAGTGGCGGGGCGGGACTAGACAATGAGCAGTTCTTC
>.|TRBV2|.|TRBJ1-4
CASTPDGPRKEKLFF
TGTGCCAGCACCCCCGACGGGCCCCGAAAGGAAAAACTGTTTTTT